This T cell receptor beta chain came from a study of T cell responses to AZD1222 COVID-19 vaccine (dated by TCRdb to about 2021). At the level of the whole study: TCR sequencing covered roughly 230 trial participants: approximately 200 given two doses of AZD1222 and around 26 given two doses of MenACWY control vaccine. Trial participants were enrolled into age subgroups of 18-55, 56-69 and 70-plus years, which contained around 150, 28 and 57 TCR-sequenced participants, respectively.

The CDR3 regions of human TCRbeta chains were subjected to immunosequencing. On the study's bioinformatics: TCRs in the repertoires were matched against a reference library of SARS-CoV-2-specific TCRs that had been generated with the MIRA antigen-specificity platform. Breadth was defined as the fraction of unique TCRs that were SARS-CoV-2-associated, and depth was defined as the fraction of total T cells that were SARS-CoV-2-associated. Using the MIRA data, every spike-specific TCR was mapped to the spike region that the TCR reacted to and assigned to either a CD4 or a CD8 class. Log10-transformed breadth and depth values were compared by one-way ANOVA with Sidak's multiple comparisons tests. Drawn from immuneACCESS, this table holds only the in-frame rearrangements with V and J called that TCRdb kept. Clones are partly lost; checked studies trace under half to an unresolved V gene and leave the rest unexplained. Clone size and V and J calls were adopted from that table, with D and trimming inferred from the DNA. Here the sample has about 66,000 clones; 90% to 95% occur a single time. The top ten clonotypes cover approximately 6.3% of the sample.

Per the publication, the time point label means: about 28 days (+/-7) after the second vaccine dose. The sample's treatment or condition label, decoded: meningococcal conjugate vaccine given as trial control. Samples from vaccinated people were obtained from the UK trials COV001 and COV002, which included a single-blind randomized controlled phase 2/3 trial of AZD1222 (ChAdOx1 nCoV-19) in healthy adults. Trial participant PBMC samples were collected at day 0 and day 28 after the second dose for TCRbeta chain sequencing. About this clone: Its antigen is still unknown. The record has no base qualities; no much larger clone is one base away.

The germline ends are 8 bases apart after V is trimmed by 6 bases and J by 2 bases. Reading the germline V gene gives CDR1 MDHEN and CDR2 SYDVKM. From cysteine to phenylalanine, the CDR3 is 12 amino acids long. Solely the CDR3 DNA is kept, with 36 bases framed from the first base. Results and caveats for the whole study, not just this receptor: Participants were mostly white British, with more females than males. The authors suggested clonal diversity may have been underestimated. Conclusions about previously exposed vaccinees were limited because only six or seven AZD1222 recipients were SARS-CoV-2 seropositive at baseline. Reportedly, almost half of the unique spike-specific TCRs recognized epitopes lying outside the regions that are mutated in the B.1.351 and B.1.1.7 variants. Because no samples from the day 14 peak response were available, repertoires could be characterized only after the peak T cell response. Spike-specific TCR breadth and depth rose significantly after two AZD1222 doses compared with day 0 and with MenACWY recipients. The 56-69-year group was small, and its depth increase did not reach significance, likely because of low power. The vaccine-associated CD4 TCRs covered the entire spike protein, and the dominant responses fell in regions 160-218 and 743-854.

Sequenced here: peripheral blood, sampled 28 days after the second dose of the MenACWY control vaccine. This sequence originates from an adult who received the MenACWY meningococcal vaccine as a control. The V gene is TRBV28 and the J gene is TRBJ2-7, with the D gene call left open. The DNA is as follows: TGTGCCAGCAGGTTGGATCCCTACGAGCAGTACTTC. This translates into CASRLDPYEQYF.